This TCR beta chain was retrieved from a study of blood T cell repertoires in COVID-19. Study at large: Sites in the United States, Italy and Spain provided acute and convalescent COVID-19 samples.

Germline V gene sequence: CDR1 MNHEY, CDR2 SMNVEV (reference sequence). This CDR3 comprises 14 residues. V gave up 3 bases and J gave up 1 base, with 7 bases separating them. Data came from immunoSEQ multiplex PCR; TCRdb stores just in-frame clones and leaves some out. The sample has under 80,000 clones, about 87% seen once; the top ten hold roughly 6.6%. Concerning this clone itself: Other DNA sequences from this sample encode an identical CDR3 as well.

The sample consisted of peripheral blood. This chain links TRBV27 with TRBJ1-5, with a weak D call TRBD1 (6 bases). The receptor comes from a man aged 55 to 70 with acute or convalescent COVID-19. The CDR3 loop reads CASSFTGSNQPQHF. CDR3 in DNA: TGTGCCAGCAGTTTCACAGGGAGCAATCAGCCCCAGCATTTT.